The present TCR beta chain was sequenced within a study of cytomegalovirus exposure and HLA in healthy donors (TCRdb year 2017). Some background on the complete study: The 650 to 750 repertoires of the first cohort and the 110 or so validation repertoires were produced on the same platform, according to a later analysis. The aim of the study was to test whether cataloging public T cell receptors could identify signatures of past pathogen exposure. Besides the first cohort of roughly 640 subjects, a separate validation cohort made up of 120 different subjects was used. To predict cytomegalovirus infection status, the study combined high-throughput TCR immunosequencing, statistical association of individual TCRs with disease status, and machine learning.

This clone was seen a single time. Its antigen remains undetermined. Nothing much larger sits one base from this clone, and base qualities are not available. Paper-wide results and their limitations: The authors suggested that the approach could potentially be extended to other disease states and immunological phenotypes. The study gave a list of around 170 TCR beta chains associated with cytomegalovirus. A few of the identified cytomegalovirus-associated TCR beta chains were confirmed in vitro to be specific for cytomegalovirus antigens. The validation cohort had no HLA typing available for a later analysis, so co-occurrence within that cohort was assessed over all 130 or so repertoires. Across donors, most TCR sequences were observed very rarely, whereas some public TCRs were present in many individuals. The classifier was reported to diagnose cytomegalovirus status with high specificity and sensitivity in both the original and validation cohorts. In a later analysis, TCRs clustered in the first cohort were found to also tend to co-occur in the approximately 120 validation repertoires, with 94% of cluster scores above 0.

Libraries came from the immunoSEQ multiplex PCR assay. Processing in the source paper ran as follows. A statistical classification framework was built for diagnosing cytomegalovirus status from the catalog of TCR beta chain sequences. TCRdb carries this immuneACCESS record with in-frame sequences only. Its versions omit some clonotypes, under half of them owing to an unresolved V gene in the studies checked, with the rest unexplained. V and J calls and clone size are as listed in that table; D and trimming were resolved from the DNA. Recorded for this sample are 110,000 to 150,000 clones; roughly nine tenths of them occurred a single time. About 0.75% of the sample is taken by the ten largest. The CDR3 sequence holds 14 residues, the cysteine and valine included. Left in the record is the CDR3 DNA by itself, 42 bases read in frame from the first base. Per the germline V gene, SGHRS is the CDR1 and YFSETQ is the CDR2. V loses 4 bases, J loses 5 bases, and the germline ends lie 16 bases apart.

Separate from the approximately 700-subject first cohort, the validation cohort of about 120 subjects was the group to which the donors belonged. This receptor was taken from a man between 18 and 29 years old in good health and CMV-seronegative. Sample: PBMCs. The sequence joins TRBV5-1 to TRBJ2-7, with TRBD1 as a weak D call on 6 bases. The bases are TGCGCCAGCAGCCCCGACAGGAGAGCTCACGAGCAGTACGTC. Translated, it reads CASSPDRRAHEQYV.